Each of the 9 T cell receptor beta chains below was sequenced from the same sample in a study of regulatory T cells in long-lasting Graves disease. For TCR beta, libraries came from iRepertoire HTBI primers and Arm-PCR of CDR3 regions. TCRdb reprocessed the multiplex PCR reads with MiXCR, giving one entry per CDR3 protein. This table has about 530,000 distinct CDR3 sequences, about 16% appearing once. The time point: newly diagnosed GD, antithyroid drugs for less than 3 months. The TCR library used RNA extracted from PBMCs. These data were also filed under a second study, of T cells in Graves' hyperthyroidism and ophthalmopathy.

Here the sequenced sample was peripheral blood mononuclear cells (PBMCs), taken at new diagnosis, from a patient treated with antithyroid drugs. Every receptor here comes from a woman aged 35-60 years with Graves disease.

The rearrangement joins TRBV14 to TRBJ2-4, with a possible D match to TRBD1 (6 bases). This CDR3 is built from 13 residues. Germline-derived CDR1 and CDR2 are SGHDN and FVKESK. Trimming pared 2 bases from V and 13 bases from J, leaving 15 bases between. DNA of the CDR3: TGTGCCAGCAGCCAACCCCGACAGGATGAGCAGTACTTC. It specifies CASSQPRQDEQYF.

The table lists this clonotype with a count of one. The CDR3 DNA reads TGCAGTGCTAGAGATCTTGGCTACATGAACACTGAAGCTTTCTTT. This translates into CSARDLGYMNTEAFF. V is TRBV20-1 and J is TRBJ1-1; D is unresolved. This CDR3 has 15 residues. V dropped 0 bases and J dropped 0 bases, with 11 bases sitting between them. CDR1 and CDR2 from the germline V gene are DFQATT and SNEGSKA (reference sequence).

The rearrangement uses TRBV4-2 and TRBJ2-3, with 11 bases fitting TRBD2. The CDR3 runs to 16 residues. CDR1 is LGHNA, CDR2 YNFKEQ, per germline. With V trimmed by 0 bases and J by 5 bases, 4 bases remained unmatched. The CDR3 loop reads CASSQDLAGGLDTQYF. The DNA of the CDR3 is TGTGCCAGCAGCCAAGACCTAGCGGGGGGTCTAGATACGCAGTATTTT.

Turning to this clonotype: A much larger clone lies a single base off, so this may be a read error. The chain couples TRBV11-2 to TRBJ2-7; D is unresolved. V was shortened by 5 bases and J by 3 bases, with 14 bases between the two germline ends. CDR1 SGHAT and CDR2 FQNNGV come from the germline V gene. CDR3 length equals 14 residues. DNA of the CDR3: TGTGCCAGCAGCCCTAGAAGGGCACACTACGAGCAGTACTTC. It is translated as CASSPRRAHYEQYF. The full variable domain, rest sourced from reference TRBV11-2 and TRBJ2-7, is EAGVAQSPRYKIIEKRQSVAFWCNPISGHATLYWYQQILGQGPKLLIQFQNNGVVDDSQLPKDRFSAERLKGVDSTLKIQPAKLEDSAVYLCASSPRRAHYEQYFGPGTRLTVT.

The chain links TRBV9 to TRBJ2-5; D uncertain. The CDR3 spans 15 residues. V lost 0 bases and J 2 bases, leaving 11 bases between the germline ends. CDR1 SGDLS and CDR2 YYNGEE come from the germline V gene. The CDR3 coding sequence is TGTGCCAGCAGCGTAGGGGTCGGGCAGCAAGAGACCCAGTACTTC. It yields the protein CASSVGVGQQETQYF.

This clonotype has a handful of counts. The CDR3 region is CASSQERGGGSEAFF. The CDR3 DNA is TGCGCCAGCAGCCAAGAACGCGGGGGCGGGAGTGAAGCTTTCTTT. V and J are TRBV4-1 and TRBJ1-1; weak D call: TRBD1 (6 bases). This CDR3 comprises 15 residues. The germline V and J ends were trimmed by 0 bases and 7 bases, with 15 bases remaining between them. CDR1 and CDR2 from the germline V gene are MGHRA and YSYEKL.

The chain has TRBV6-1 and TRBJ1-6, with D unclear. Germline V gene data show CDR1 as MNHNS and CDR2 as SASEGT. This CDR3 is 14 amino acids long. Trimming removed 3 bases from V and 11 bases from J, with 14 bases in between. The CDR3 bases are TGTGCCAGCAGTGATGCCGGGCCGGAGACACCCCTCCACTTT. Amino acid sequence: CASSDAGPETPLHF.

This clonotype was observed a few times. The chain employs TRBV13 and TRBJ2-1, with 13 bases identical to TRBD2. This CDR3 is built from 17 residues. Per the germline V gene, CDR1 is PRHDT and CDR2 is FYEKMQ (reference sequence). Trimming cost V 1 base and J 10 bases; bases outside gene matches: 10. In DNA, the CDR3 is TGTGCCAGCAGCTTAGACTCCGGGACTAGCGGGGCGGGCGAGCAGTTCTTC. It yields the protein CASSLDSGTSGAGEQFF.

This clonotype has ten or more counts. The V gene is TRBV3-1, the J gene TRBJ2-7, with 7 positions matching TRBD2. The CDR3 has 12 amino acids. Germline values: CDR1 LGHDT, CDR2 YNNKEL (reference sequence). V shed 10 bases and J 3 bases; nucleotides not matched to a gene: 6. The CDR3 DNA reads TGTGCCACCCGCCGGGGGGACTACGAGCAGTACTTC. This codes for CATRRGDYEQYF.